Given below is one T cell receptor beta chain in context. This specimen belongs to a study of blood T cells in healthy people across ages. Study-level information: Roughly one uniquely barcoded beta molecule per two T cells was captured.

With a J-beta primer mix and a sample-barcoded 5' primer, a second PCR ran 7 to 11 cycles. TCRdb called the 5' RACE reads again in MiXCR, with one record for every CDR3 protein. There are some 850,000 distinct CDR3 sequences in the sample; roughly 25% occur only once, and roughly 3.1% lies in the top ten. The sample was also reused in another study, on T cells of mothers and their children. That study reports: Compared with unrelated pairs, related mother-child pairs had slightly higher, non-significant overlap.

This TCR was recovered from a boy younger than 18 in good health. Sequencing input: blood.

CDR3 region: CASSVVAVTSTDTQYF. For the CDR3, the DNA is TGTGCCAGCAGCGTAGTCGCGGTGACTAGCACAGATACGCAGTATTTT. The chain links TRBV9 to TRBJ2-3; no reliable D call. Looked up from germline, CDR1 is SGDLS and CDR2 is YYNGEE. This CDR3 spans 16 amino acids. V was clipped by 0 bases and J by 0 bases, with 11 bases between them.